Listed below are T cell receptor beta chains from one sample, sequenced in a study of T cells in Graves' hyperthyroidism and ophthalmopathy. TCRdb ran MiXCR on the multiplex PCR reads and lists one entry per CDR3 protein. The data contain about 510,000 distinct CDR3 sequences, over 45% of them singletons. Sequencing input: peripheral blood or thyroid tissue (not recorded which). The receptors originated from an adult woman with Graves' disease, either hyperthyroidism or ophthalmopathy (not recorded which). CDR3s include the opening cysteine and the closing phenylalanine or tryptophan. D genes are given only for firm matches. Clone size is stated in some rows and not others, as once, few, many or a class when expanded.

TRBJ1-1	TRBD1	TRBV7-2	NA	TGTGCCAGCAGCTTAACCGGGACAGGGGAACTGAACACTGAAGCTTTCTTT	CASSLTGTGELNTEAFF
TRBJ2-5	NA	TRBV10-3	NA	TGTGCCGCCCGAGGCGAGCAAGAGACCCAGTACTTC	CAARGEQETQYF
TRBJ1-1	NA	TRBV7-2	many	TGTGCCAGCAGCTTAGCTGGTACAGGGCGGGACACTGAAGCTTTCTTT	CASSLAGTGRDTEAFF
TRBJ2-2	NA	TRBV7-3	many	TGTGCCAGCAGCCCAGGCCCGGGACTCACCGGGGAGCTGTTTTTT	CASSPGPGLTGELFF
TRBJ1-5	NA	TRBV12-3/TRBV12-4	NA	TGTGCCAGCAGTCCATTACTACAGGGAGGCCATCAGCCCCAGCATTTT	CASSPLLQGGHQPQHF
TRBJ1-4	NA	TRBV7-9	many	TGTGCCAGCAGCCCAGAGGGGGAAGAACTGTTTTTT	CASSPEGEELFF
TRBJ1-4	NA	TRBV7-6	once	TGTGCCAGCAGCCCCCATTTGGGAGATGACAGGAATGAAAAACTGTTTTTT	CASSPHLGDDRNEKLFF
TRBJ1-5	TRBD1	TRBV20-1	NA	TGCAGTGCTAGCCCCGGGACAGGGGATATTCAGCCCCAGCATTTT	CSASPGTGDIQPQHF
TRBJ2-2	TRBD2	TRBV2	few	TGTGCCAGCAGTGGACTAGCGGCGAACACCGGGGAGCTGTTTTTT	CASSGLAANTGELFF
TRBJ1-4	NA	TRBV15	NA	TGTGCCACCAGCAGAGAGACAGGCACTAATGAAAAACTGTTTTTT	CATSRETGTNEKLFF
TRBJ2-5	NA	TRBV9	NA	TGTGCCAGCAGCGTAGCAAGGCTTCCCGGGGAGACCCAGTACTTC	CASSVARLPGETQYF
TRBJ2-7	TRBD1	TRBV7-9	NA	TGTGCCAGCAGCCTCTCAGAGGGGGCGTACGAGCAGTACTTC	CASSLSEGAYEQYF
TRBJ1-6	NA	TRBV20-1	many	TGCAGTGCTAGTCGACTTCTTAATTCACCCCTCCACTTT	CSASRLLNSPLHF
TRBJ2-5	TRBD1	TRBV2	NA	TGTGCCAGCAGACTCCAGGGGGTGGAGACCCAGTACTTC	CASRLQGVETQYF
TRBJ2-7	TRBD2	TRBV5-1	NA	TGCGCCAGCAGCTCGGGAGGTGGGGCCTACGAGCAGTACTTC	CASSSGGGAYEQYF
TRBJ1-4	NA	TRBV29-1	NA	TGCAGGGTTCCGCCAGCGTGGTGGGGAGAAAAACTGTTTTTT	CRVPPAWWGEKLFF
TRBJ1-2	NA	TRBV6-5	NA	TGTGCCAGCAGTGAGAGCGGTACCTTC	CASSESGTF
TRBJ1-5	NA	TRBV20-1	many	TGCAGTGCTAGTGTAGCCCCCGGGGGGTATCAGCCCCAGCATTTT	CSASVAPGGYQPQHF
TRBJ1-6	NA	TRBV15	NA	TGTGCCACCAGCAGAGGAGGCAGGGGCGATTCACCCCTCCACTTT	CATSRGGRGDSPLHF